This T cell receptor (beta chain) was profiled in a study of OX40 agonist ivuxolimab in advanced cancers. Study information: Patients received ivuxolimab, an intravenous treatment, every 2 weeks at 0.01 to 10 mg/kg.

The V segment lost 0 bases and the J segment 7 bases; nucleotides outside the gene matches: 5. The CDR3 loop spans 14 amino acids. CDR1 SGHNT and CDR2 YYREEE come from the germline V gene (reference sequence). Profiling relied on immunoSEQ multiplex PCR, and the TCRdb table lists in-frame clones only, not all of them. There are roughly 70,000 clones in the sample; approximately 90% occur only once, and less than 0.65% lies in the top ten. The clonotype comes from an adult with an advanced solid tumor such as melanoma, head and neck, liver or kidney cancer. The sequences come from CD4+ or CD8+ T cells sorted from blood, collected in a trial of the OX40 agonist ivuxolimab. The J gene is TRBJ2-7, the V gene TRBV5-4; 9 nucleotides agree with TRBD2. The CDR3 protein is CASSLERGAKEQYF. The DNA for the CDR3 is TGTGCCAGCAGCTTGGAGCGGGGGGCAAAAGAGCAGTACTTC.